These T cell receptor beta chains were read from a single sample in a study of OX40 agonist ivuxolimab in advanced cancers. The assay was immunoSEQ multiplex PCR, and TCRdb's table has in-frame clones only and misses some. In the table there are under 90,000 clones, more than 80% of which are singletons. The material was CD4+ or CD8+ T cells sorted from blood, obtained in a trial of the OX40 agonist ivuxolimab. Receptors were obtained from an adult with an advanced solid tumor such as melanoma, head and neck, liver or kidney cancer. Both conserved end residues are part of each CDR3. The order of the fields is D gene, clone size, V gene, J gene, CDR3 DNA, CDR3 protein. A D gene is named only where the DNA matches it firmly. The size entry is marked missing in some rows and otherwise reads once, few, many or a size class.

>NA|few|TRBV11-3|TRBJ1-1
TGTGCCAGCAGCTCCGGGGGAGGGGCCTCGAACACTGAAGCTTTCTTT
CASSSGGGASNTEAFF
>NA|NA|TRBV7-8|TRBJ2-7
TGTGCCAGCAGCCGTTACATTGTCGAAAACGAGCAGTACTTC
CASSRYIVENEQYF
>TRBD1|NA|TRBV4-1|TRBJ2-7
TGCGCCAGCAGATTCACAGGGGATGTCGCCTACGAGCAGTACTTC
CASRFTGDVAYEQYF
>NA|once|TRBV4-3|TRBJ2-7
TGCGCCAGCAGCCAATCTAGTAACGGGGGAATGAGCGAGCAGTACTTC
CASSQSSNGGMSEQYF
>NA|NA|TRBV5-1|TRBJ1-6
TGCGCCAGCAGCTCGGACCTGTCGGGGTATAATTCACCCCTCCACTTT
CASSSDLSGYNSPLHF
>TRBD1|NA|TRBV9|TRBJ1-3
TGTGCCAGCAGCGTAGGGGGGACAGGCTCCGGAAACACCATATATTTT
CASSVGGTGSGNTIYF
>TRBD2|NA|TRBV5-6|TRBJ2-1
TGTGCCAGCAGACCGAGGGAGGGTCTGATGAAGCAGTTCTTC
CASRPREGLMKQFF
>NA|few|TRBV7-3|TRBJ1-1
TGTGCCAGCAGCTTAACTATGAACACTGAAGCTTTCTTT
CASSLTMNTEAFF
>TRBD1|NA|TRBV5-4|TRBJ2-1
TGTGCCAGCAGCTGGGCGGGACAGGGGAACAATGAGCAGTTCTTC
CASSWAGQGNNEQFF
>NA|few|TRBV27|TRBJ2-7
TGTGCCAGCACCCGAAGCGGCAAGCAGTACTTC
CASTRSGKQYF
>NA|once|TRBV7-2|TRBJ2-7
TGTGCCAGCAGCTTAGATATGGGTTGGGGCTACGAGCAGTACTTC
CASSLDMGWGYEQYF
>TRBD2|NA|TRBV10-3|TRBJ2-2
TGTGCCATCAGTGAGTCGAGCGGGACGAACACCGGGGAGCTGTTTTTT
CAISESSGTNTGELFF
>NA|NA|TRBV27|TRBJ2-5
TGTGCCAGCAGTTCCCCATCAGGTTCCCCGAGGGAGACCCAGTACTTC
CASSSPSGSPRETQYF
>NA|NA|TRBV5-4|TRBJ2-4
TGTGCCAGCAGCCCCTCTGCTCTACAAAACATTCAGTACTTC
CASSPSALQNIQYF
>TRBD1|NA|TRBV10-3|TRBJ1-1
TGTGCCATGAGTCCGGGACAGGGTATGAACACTGAAGCTTTCTTT
CAMSPGQGMNTEAFF
>NA|NA|TRBV5-4|TRBJ2-5
TGTGCCAGCAGGGGCGCAGGAGAGACCCAGTACTTC
CASRGAGETQYF
>TRBD1|NA|TRBV7-7|TRBJ2-2
TGTGCCAGCAGCCGAGGGGGCCCCGGGGAGCTGTTTTTT
CASSRGGPGELFF
>NA|once|TRBV6-1|TRBJ2-5
TGTGCCAGCAGTGCTAGGGCAGGGGTGTACCAAGAGACCCAGTACTTC
CASSARAGVYQETQYF
>TRBD2|NA|TRBV2|TRBJ2-7
TGTGCCAGCAGTGAATTAGCGGGAGGGCAGTACTTC
CASSELAGGQYF
>NA|NA|TRBV18|TRBJ1-3
TGTGCCAGCTCACCACTTGACAGTGCGGACACCATATATTTT
CASSPLDSADTIYF
>NA|once|TRBV15|TRBJ1-2
TGTGCCACCAGCAGAGAGCCCACTCGGGCCCCCTATGGCTACACCTTC
CATSREPTRAPYGYTF
>NA|NA|TRBV7-9|TRBJ1-6
TGTGCCAGCAGCTTAGGCGGCAGGGAAAGGTCACCCCTCCACTTT
CASSLGGRERSPLHF
>TRBD1|few|TRBV10-3|TRBJ2-1
TGTGCCATTGGGGGGGGACAGGGGACCGAGCAGTTCTTC
CAIGGGQGTEQFF
>TRBD1|NA|TRBV6-5|TRBJ1-2
TGTGCCAGCAGTTACTCCTTAACAGGGGGCAATGGCTACACCTTC
CASSYSLTGGNGYTF
>NA|NA|TRBV19|TRBJ2-5
TGTGCCAGTAGTCCCCTCTGGGGCCGCCAAGAGACCCAGTACTTC
CASSPLWGRQETQYF
>NA|NA|TRBV19|TRBJ1-1
TGTGCCAGTAGTACCGGACGGGACACTGAAGCTTTCTTT
CASSTGRDTEAFF
>NA|NA|TRBV4-1|TRBJ2-6
TGCGCCAGCAGCCAAGCACTGGATTTAACCGTCCTGACTTTC
CASSQALDLTVLTF
>NA|NA|TRBV25-1|TRBJ1-3
TGTGCCAGCAGTATCCATGGTAGCACTGGAAACACCATATATTTT
CASSIHGSTGNTIYF
>NA|NA|TRBV18|TRBJ2-7
TGTGCCAGCTCACCAAGCCCAGACAGTCGATCCTACGAGCAGTACTTC
CASSPSPDSRSYEQYF
>TRBD1|NA|TRBV5-1|TRBJ1-6
TGCGCCAGCAGCCCGATGACAGGGGTCGCTTCACCCCTCCACTTT
CASSPMTGVASPLHF
>NA|NA|TRBV28|TRBJ1-1
TGTGCCAGCAGCCCTAGACGGCAGAACACTGAAGCTTTCTTT
CASSPRRQNTEAFF
>TRBD1|few|TRBV30|TRBJ1-1
TGTGCCTGGAGTCGACAGGGGGCAGACACTGAAGCTTTCTTT
CAWSRQGADTEAFF
>TRBD1|NA|TRBV10-3|TRBJ1-5
TGTGCCATCGCCGGGACAGCCGATAATCAGCCCCAGCATTTT
CAIAGTADNQPQHF
>NA|once|TRBV7-2|TRBJ2-3
TGTGCCAGCAGCTTAGTTGGCAGCGGATTCTCTAGCACAGATACGCAGTATTTT
CASSLVGSGFSSTDTQYF
>NA|NA|TRBV7-8|TRBJ1-1
TGTGCCAGCAGCTTATGGGGGCGAAGCACTGAAGCTTTCTTT
CASSLWGRSTEAFF
>NA|NA|TRBV6-5|TRBJ2-7
TGTGCCAGCAGTCCGGACACCTCCTACGAGCAGTACTTC
CASSPDTSYEQYF
>TRBD2|NA|TRBV2|TRBJ2-1
TGTGCCAGCAGTGAAGCCTCACTAGCGGGGGCCTACTACAATGAGCAGTTCTTC
CASSEASLAGAYYNEQFF
>NA|NA|TRBV5-6|TRBJ1-5
TGTGCCAGCAGCTTGGTCGGCTTCAATCAGCCCCAGCATTTT
CASSLVGFNQPQHF
>NA|NA|TRBV5-1|TRBJ1-6
TGCGCCAGCAGCCAGGACGTCCTTCCTTCACCCCTCCACTTT
CASSQDVLPSPLHF
>TRBD2|NA|TRBV10-3|TRBJ2-1
TGTGCCATCAGTGCAGATGGACTAGCGCTTACCAACAATGAGCAGTTCTTC
CAISADGLALTNNEQFF
>NA|NA|TRBV15|TRBJ2-7
TGTGCCACCAGCAGGCTCGTTCTGGGGGAGCAGTACTTC
CATSRLVLGEQYF
>TRBD1|few|TRBV4-1|TRBJ1-5
TGCGCCAGCAGCCACCGGGACAGGGTCGATCAGCCCCAGCATTTT
CASSHRDRVDQPQHF
>TRBD2|NA|TRBV11-2|TRBJ2-4
TGTGCCAGCAGCTTTAGCGGGAGGAACATTCAGTACTTC
CASSFSGRNIQYF
>NA|NA|TRBV5-1|TRBJ1-5
TGCGCCAGCAGCTTGGGGACTGGACAGCCCCAGCATTTT
CASSLGTGQPQHF
>NA|NA|TRBV7-8|TRBJ1-5
TGTGCCAGCAGCTGGCTCCGGGGGGTGGGTCAGCCCCAGCATTTT
CASSWLRGVGQPQHF
>NA|NA|TRBV27|TRBJ1-2
TGTGCCAGCAGATTGTCCGCGGGGGGCTCCGACTATGGCTACACCTTC
CASRLSAGGSDYGYTF
>TRBD2|NA|TRBV11-3|TRBJ2-3
TGTGCCAGCAGATCTAGCGGGGGGGCTAATCATACGCAGTATTTT
CASRSSGGANHTQYF
>TRBD1|once|TRBV2|TRBJ2-4
TGTGCCAGCACGGAAGGGGGCCTAGCCAAAAACATTCAGTACTTC
CASTEGGLAKNIQYF
>NA|NA|TRBV5-1|TRBJ1-1
TGCGCCAGCAGCTTCCGGGGGATGAAGACTGAAGCTTTCTTT
CASSFRGMKTEAFF
>NA|few|TRBV18|TRBJ1-2
TGTGCCAGCTCACCACCGGCAGGGGCTAACTATGGCTACACCTTC
CASSPPAGANYGYTF
>NA|NA|TRBV2|TRBJ2-5
TGTGCCAGCAGTCCCGGGTCGGGGGAGACCCAGTACTTC
CASSPGSGETQYF
>TRBD2|NA|TRBV19|TRBJ2-1
TGTGCCAGTAGTATCGGTGAGGGACTAGTTCGCAATGAGCAGTTCTTC
CASSIGEGLVRNEQFF